This T cell receptor beta chain was found in a study of blood T cell repertoires in COVID-19. In the study overall: Acute and convalescent COVID-19 specimens originated in the United States, Italy and Spain.

Germline values: CDR1 MNHNS, CDR2 SASEGT. Trimming removed 1 base at V and 0 bases at J, with 12 bases between. The CDR3 has 16 amino acids. Original processing notes: Reference gene primer amplification in the assay estimated nucleated cell counts. The protocol was immunoSEQ multiplex PCR, while the TCRdb copy is restricted to in-frame clones and leaves out a portion. Clone size and V and J calls were adopted from that table, with D and trimming inferred from the DNA. Of 150,000 or so clones in the sample, more than 60% were seen once. The receptor comes from a woman in her 50s with active or convalescent COVID-19. Sequencing was performed on peripheral blood. The V gene is TRBV6-1, the J gene TRBJ1-1; D is unresolved. The CDR3 here is CASSEGGSGLNTEAFF. The CDR3 region has the DNA TGTGCCAGCAGTGAAGGGGGTAGCGGGTTGAACACTGAAGCTTTCTTT.